What follows are 2 T cell receptor beta chains derived from one specimen sequenced in a study of post-analysis software for immune sequencing data (dated by TCRdb to about 2015). Study-wide conclusions, independent of this receptor: Patients showed significantly higher frequencies than controls for roughly five TRBV segments, among them TRBV5-6, TRBV5-1 and TRBV20-1.

No antigens are known for them. The protocol used for the library was PCR. This sample was sequenced with an Illumina HiSeq 2500. To reduce PCR and sequencing biases, unique molecular identifiers were built into the TCR beta cDNA libraries. The public reads were quality trimmed at Q25 with fastp and then assembled into clones with MiXCR by TCRdb, keeping productive beta chains. Rows are combined by CDR3 protein, so each entry shows the most common genes and DNA. Recorded for this sample are more than 500,000 distinct CDR3 sequences; 34% of them occurred a single time. The ten biggest clones cover 4.5% to 7.5% of the sample. Input material: blood. These receptors came from a girl younger than 18 with multiple sclerosis.

In its sample, this clonotype was seen a few times. This chain links TRBV3-1 with TRBJ1-2; TRBD1 matches at 7 bases. This CDR3 has 14 amino acids. The ends lost 4 bases at V and 5 bases at J; junction bases unmatched: 7. Germline V CDR1 and CDR2: LGHDT, YNNKEL (reference sequence). The CDR3 is CASSLRTGTYGYTF. CDR3 nucleotides: TGTGCCAGCAGCCTTCGGACAGGAACGTATGGCTACACCTTC.

This clonotype was found many times. The junction departs from germline at one end; a sequencing error may be responsible. The chain uses TRBV29-1 and TRBJ2-3, with D uncertain. The CDR3 loop spans 10 amino acids. The germline CDR1 and CDR2 sequences are SQVTM and ANQGSEA. CDR3 region: CSAEDNTQYF. CDR3 coding DNA: TGCAGCGCTGAAGATAATACGCAGTATTTT.